These 13 T cell receptor beta chains came from one sample sequenced in a study of Ad26.COV2.S vaccination and SARS-CoV-2 variants. TCRdb's table, derived via immunoSEQ multiplex PCR, lists solely in-frame clones and lacks some. The table includes 350,000 to 500,000 clones, roughly 87% detected once. Treatment indicated: roughly 20 received Ad26.COV2.S at low or high dose, single or two shots; about 5 received placebo; per-sample allocation not given. Material that was analyzed had been drawn on day 63 after the first vaccine or placebo injection. Here the sequenced sample was peripheral blood, taken in a trial of Ad26.COV2.S vaccine versus placebo. The receptor source for this set is a person aged 18-60 years who received the Ad26.COV2.S COVID-19 vaccine or a placebo.

A word on this clone: The junction and the germline gene differ at one end; a read error may be behind it. V usage is TRBV7-7 and J usage is TRBJ2-3; D is ambiguous. Germline V gives CDR1 SSHAT, CDR2 FNYEAQ (reference sequence). The CDR3 has 13 residues. The CDR3 region has the DNA TGTGCTAGCAGCTTAGCCGTACCAGATACGCAGTATTTT. It yields the protein CASSLAVPDTQYF.

This chain uses TRBV19 with TRBJ2-4; the D gene is possibly TRBD1 (5 bases). Trimming left V 1 base short and J 8 bases short, with 12 bases between. The CDR3 loop spans 14 amino acids. Looked up from germline, CDR1 is LNHDA and CDR2 is SQIVND (reference sequence). Here the CDR3 reads CASSIGAGRDIQYF. The CDR3 DNA is TGTGCCAGTAGTATAGGAGCAGGGCGAGACATTCAGTACTTC. Drawing the rest from reference TRBV19 and TRBJ2-4, the complete variable domain is DGGITQSPKYLFRKEGQNVTLSCEQNLNHDAMYWYRQDPGQGLRLIYYSQIVNDFQKGDIAEGYSVSREKKESFPLTVTSAQKNPTAFYLCASSIGAGRDIQYFGAGTRLSVL.

V and J are TRBV9 and TRBJ1-2; no reliable D call. V was shortened by 4 bases and J by 8 bases, with 15 bases between the two germline ends. CDR1 is SGDLS, CDR2 YYNGEE, per germline. This CDR3 spans 13 amino acids. This CDR3 is CASSFGPSEGYTF. Here the CDR3 DNA reads TGTGCCAGCAGCTTTGGGCCCTCGGAGGGCTACACCTTC.

The genes are TRBV5-5 and TRBJ2-1; D is unresolved. Germline loops: CDR1 SGHKS, CDR2 YYEKEE (reference sequence). The CDR3 contains 12 residues. The germline V and J ends were trimmed by 1 base and 4 bases, with 3 bases remaining between them. CDR3 sequence (DNA): TGTGCCAGCAGCTTGTCTTACAATGAGCAGTTCTTC. Translation: CASSLSYNEQFF.

V and J are TRBV15 and TRBJ1-5; 8 bases line up with TRBD1. V shed 4 bases, J shed 2 bases, and the junction held 7 bases outside the gene matches. Germline assignment: CDR1 LNHNV and CDR2 YYDKDF (reference sequence). This CDR3 contains 16 residues. The CDR3 is CATSTRDRGGNQPQHF. The CDR3 bases are TGTGCCACCAGCACCCGCGACAGGGGCGGCAATCAGCCCCAGCATTTT.

J is TRBJ1-5 and V is TRBV23-1; no definite D call. TRBV23-1 is reported as an ORF; its role is uncertain. Trimming stripped 4 bases from V and 0 bases from J, with 10 bases between. CDR3 length equals 15 residues. The CDR3 DNA follows: TGCGCCAGCAGTCGGGCACATTATAGCAATCAGCCCCAGCATTTT. Translated, it gives CASSRAHYSNQPQHF.

The V and J genes are TRBV28 and TRBJ2-7; the D is unclear. Trimming pared 2 bases from V and 2 bases from J, leaving 13 bases between. This CDR3 comprises 15 residues. Per the germline V gene, CDR1 is MDHEN and CDR2 is SYDVKM. CDR3 residues: CASSLRTQTAYEQYF. The CDR3 DNA is TGTGCCAGCAGTTTACGCACCCAAACCGCCTACGAGCAGTACTTC.

The chain couples TRBV28 to TRBJ1-6, with D possibly matching TRBD1 (6 bases). Germline lookup yields CDR1 MDHEN and CDR2 SYDVKM. Trimming removed 6 bases from V and 9 bases from J, with 18 bases in between. The CDR3 loop spans 15 amino acids. DNA for the CDR3: TGTGCCAGCAGCCCCCAGCGGGGGCCTGGTTCACCCCTCCACTTT. Its protein product is CASSPQRGPGSPLHF.

The chain uses TRBV5-5 and TRBJ2-7, with D possibly TRBD2 on 6 matching bases. CDR3 length equals 13 residues. Per germline, CDR1 SGHKS and CDR2 YYEKEE (reference sequence). The V and J ends lost 5 bases and 6 bases respectively, with 15 bases between them. CDR3 residues: CASRISVGGEQYF. The DNA of the CDR3 is TGTGCCAGCAGGATTTCCGTGGGGGGCGAGCAGTACTTC.

For this clone: Other DNA sequences in the sample encode the same CDR3. This chain joins TRBV9 and TRBJ2-3; no definite D call. The CDR3 covers 14 residues. With 0 bases removed from V and 0 bases from J, the gap between germline ends came to 5 bases. Germline loops: CDR1 SGDLS, CDR2 YYNGEE. CDR3 coding DNA: TGTGCCAGCAGCGTAGACGGGAGCACAGATACGCAGTATTTT. This sequence encodes CASSVDGSTDTQYF.

This chain connects TRBV7-2 to TRBJ2-7; 12 bases are a match to TRBD2. The germline CDR1 and CDR2 sequences are SGHTA and FQGNSA. V trimming: 1 base; J trimming: 4 bases; junction bases outside the gene matches: 2. The CDR3 is 15 amino acids. The CDR3 region has the DNA TGTGCCAGCAGCTTAGAGCTAGCGGGAGGGTACGAGCAGTACTTC. It translates to CASSLELAGGYEQYF.

V gene TRBV2 combines with J gene TRBJ1-2; no clear D. The CDR3 loop spans 11 amino acids. Trimming removed 6 bases from V and 9 bases from J, with 11 bases in between. Per the germline V gene, CDR1 is SNHLY and CDR2 is FYNNEI. CDR3 in amino acids: CASSPEVRYTF. CDR3 bases: TGTGCCAGCAGCCCGGAGGTCCGCTACACCTTC.

This rearrangement joins TRBV24-1 to TRBJ2-7; D may be TRBD2 (5 bases). Germline V gene data show CDR1 as KGHDR and CDR2 as SFDVKD. Trimming removed 5 bases at V and 6 bases at J, with 10 bases between. The CDR3 spans 12 residues. The DNA for the CDR3 is TGTGCCACCAGTGCGGGATGGGGCGAGCAGTACTTC. This gives the protein CATSAGWGEQYF.